This T cell receptor (beta chain) was identified during a study of neurological immune-mediated disorders. PBMCs numbering 2 million and stored at -80 C yielded the unsorted libraries. The cDNA was generated through 5'RACE incorporating 10-nucleotide random UMIs. Every sequencing run gave over 200 million TCR-beta sequences, taken from 15-18 subjects. A single record per CDR3 protein comes from TCRdb applying MiXCR to the 5' RACE reads. The table has 65,000 to 75,000 distinct CDR3 sequences, roughly 4.9% seen once. Findings and limits, study-wide: One cluster of related CDR3 sequences contained, by phylogenetic grouping, the repertoires of 18 of 34 multiple sclerosis patients and formed a possible signature.

This clonotype came up many times. What it binds is not known. V was cut by 4 bases and J by 3 bases, with 16 bases left in between. Per the germline V gene, CDR1 is SGHRS and CDR2 is YFSETQ. The CDR3 is 15 amino acids. This clonotype originated in a human donor with multiple sclerosis. The donor label of this sample is uncertain. The gene calls are TRBV5-1 and TRBJ1-1; D is perhaps TRBD1 (5 bases). Sequenced input: PBMCs. The CDR3 nucleotides are TGCGCCAGCAGCATTGGAATGGTCAGGGACACTGAAGCTTTCTTT. Translation gives CASSIGMVRDTEAFF.